Listed below are T cell receptor beta chains from one sample, sequenced in a study of cytomegalovirus exposure and HLA in healthy donors. The repertoire was sequenced with immunoSEQ multiplex PCR; TCRdb's copy has only in-frame clones and lacks some. Of about 140,000 clones listed, just under 85% are singletons. The material sequenced was PBMCs. These receptors came from a man aged 30-40 years in good health and CMV-seropositive. Both conserved end residues are part of each CDR3.

v_gene,CDR3aa
TRBV9,CASSAEGADEQYF
TRBV7-9,CASSLGVGGTGELFF
TRBV7-6,CASSEGPPYEQYF
TRBV7-9,CASSDRTSGRDNEQFF
TRBV15,CATSREQGARNQPQHF
TRBV28,CASSLREREHQPQHF
TRBV5-5,CASSREMSSYNEQFF
TRBV5-1,CASSISGQGTDTQYF
TRBV28,CASSLWGRGHEKLFF
TRBV9,CASSPLAGPYNEQFF
TRBV10-3,CAISVKGKSYEQYF
TRBV6-1,CASSESSHAGNTIYF
TRBV2,CASSTDRGRLYGYTF
TRBV7-9,CASSFQGGYNEQFF
TRBV28,CASSSDRGYTF
TRBV7-9,CASSYDGQTDTQYF
TRBV19,CASSLGGRFTEAFF
TRBV2,CASREFLDRDNSPLHF
TRBV28,CASSLTDRNEQYF
TRBV5-6,CASSPLGDRDYAGANVLTF
TRBV9,CASSPGTSGGLSTDTQYF
TRBV4-2,CASTSGYLALGPGFQETQYF
TRBV6-1,CASRSTGRGTEAFF
TRBV7-9,CASSPQLAGVINEQFF
TRBV19,CASSIAGTSTGPQHF
TRBV30,CAWVINYGYTF
TRBV28,CASLRTGVRTGELFF
TRBV28,CASSPWDRVFLNYGYTF
TRBV18,CASSPPQGGGTEAFF
TRBV19,CASSRGGDNQPQHF
TRBV28,CASSLWASADNEQFF
TRBV6-1,CASSEWTTGELFF
TRBV7-8,CASSLALADEQFF
TRBV9,CASSGTGVPNEKLFF
TRBV5-8,CASSLAGDSGQNQPQHF
TRBV19,CASSVYLGVNSPLHF
TRBV7-9,CASSLSGGEQPQHF
TRBV2,CASKPGQENSPLHF
TRBV5-1,CASSLTASVEEQYF